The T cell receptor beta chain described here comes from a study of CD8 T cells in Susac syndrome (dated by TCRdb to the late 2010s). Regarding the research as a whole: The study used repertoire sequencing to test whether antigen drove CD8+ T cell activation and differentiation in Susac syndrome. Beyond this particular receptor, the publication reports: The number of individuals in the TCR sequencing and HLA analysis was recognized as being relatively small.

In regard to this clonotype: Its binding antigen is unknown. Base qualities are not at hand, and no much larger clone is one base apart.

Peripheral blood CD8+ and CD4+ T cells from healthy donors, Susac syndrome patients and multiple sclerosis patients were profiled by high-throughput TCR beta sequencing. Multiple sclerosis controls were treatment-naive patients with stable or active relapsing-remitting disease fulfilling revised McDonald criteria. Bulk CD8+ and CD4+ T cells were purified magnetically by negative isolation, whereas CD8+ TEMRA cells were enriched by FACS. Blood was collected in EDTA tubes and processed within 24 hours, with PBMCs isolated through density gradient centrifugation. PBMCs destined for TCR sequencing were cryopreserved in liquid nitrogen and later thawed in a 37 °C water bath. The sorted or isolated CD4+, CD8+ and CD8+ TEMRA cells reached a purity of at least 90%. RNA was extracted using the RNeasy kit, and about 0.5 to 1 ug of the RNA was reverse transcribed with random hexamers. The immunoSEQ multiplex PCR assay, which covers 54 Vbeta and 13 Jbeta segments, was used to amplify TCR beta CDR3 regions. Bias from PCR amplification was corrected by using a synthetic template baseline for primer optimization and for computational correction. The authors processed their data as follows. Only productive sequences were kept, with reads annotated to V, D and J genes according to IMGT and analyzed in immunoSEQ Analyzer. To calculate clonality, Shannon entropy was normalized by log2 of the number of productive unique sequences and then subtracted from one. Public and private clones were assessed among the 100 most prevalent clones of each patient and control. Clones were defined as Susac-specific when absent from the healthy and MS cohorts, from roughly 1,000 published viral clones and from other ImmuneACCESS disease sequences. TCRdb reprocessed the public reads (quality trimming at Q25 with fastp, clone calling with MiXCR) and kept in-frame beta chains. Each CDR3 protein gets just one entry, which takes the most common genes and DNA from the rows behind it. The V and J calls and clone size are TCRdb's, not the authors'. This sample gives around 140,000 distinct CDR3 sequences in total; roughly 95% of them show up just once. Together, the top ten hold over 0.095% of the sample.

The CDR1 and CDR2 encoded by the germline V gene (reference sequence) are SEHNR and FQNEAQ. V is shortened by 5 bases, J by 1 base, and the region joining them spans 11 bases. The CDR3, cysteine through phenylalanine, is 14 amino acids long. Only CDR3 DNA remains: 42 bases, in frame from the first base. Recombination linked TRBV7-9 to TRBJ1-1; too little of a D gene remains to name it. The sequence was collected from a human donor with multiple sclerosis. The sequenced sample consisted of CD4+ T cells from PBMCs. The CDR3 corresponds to CASSATPTNTEAFF. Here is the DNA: TGTGCCAGCAGCGCAACGCCTACGAACACTGAAGCTTTCTTT.